The entry below gives a single T cell receptor beta chain sequence along with its context. This record comes from a study of blood T cell repertoires in COVID-19. The overall study: COVID-19 samples collected from the United States, Italy and Spain covered acute and convalescent phases.

J was trimmed by 2 bases and V by 6 bases; bases with no gene match: 3. The V gene's germline CDR1 is SNHLY and CDR2 FYNNEI. This CDR3 has 14 residues. Assay: immunoSEQ multiplex PCR; the TCRdb copy retains only in-frame clones and omits some. Among about 200,000 clones listed, approximately 90% were seen once. The chain links TRBV2 to TRBJ1-5; 8 bases match TRBD1. Sequencing was performed on peripheral blood. The TCR sequence derives from a man aged 25-40 years with acute or convalescent COVID-19. As DNA, the CDR3 is TGTGCCAGCAGATTGGACAGGGGCAATCAGCCCCAGCATTTT. Translated, it gives CASRLDRGNQPQHF.